The 30 T cell receptor beta chains below come from one sample, sequenced in a study of CD8 T cells in Susac syndrome (dated by TCRdb to between 2019 and 2020). The protocol used for the library was the immunoSEQ multiplex PCR assay. RNA was extracted using the RNeasy kit, and roughly 0.5 to 1 microgram was reverse transcribed with random hexamers. TCRdb took the public reads, trimmed them with fastp at Q25, ran MiXCR for clone calling and kept in-frame beta chains. CDR3 protein duplicates are merged, each entry listing the most common genes and DNA. This sample gives fewer than 85,000 distinct CDR3 sequences in total; 85% to 95% of them show up just once. Jointly, the top ten make up approximately 0.48% of the sample. Sequencing was carried out using CD8+ T cells from PBMCs. Source of these receptors: a human donor with Susac syndrome.

The rearrangement joins TRBV20-1 to TRBJ2-7; D may be TRBD1 (5 bases). Germline V gene sequence: CDR1 DFQATT, CDR2 SNEGSKA (reference sequence). V gave up 3 bases and J gave up 1 base, with 10 bases separating them. The CDR3 has 13 residues. CDR3 sequence (DNA): TGCAGTGCTAGGTTCCCAGGGTCCTACGAGCAGTACTTC. It codes for CSARFPGSYEQYF.

The chain carries TRBV13 and TRBJ1-1; the D gene is possibly TRBD1 (6 bases). V lost 3 bases and J 1 base, leaving 15 bases between the germline ends. The CDR3 spans 16 residues. The germline gives CDR1 PRHDT, CDR2 FYEKMQ (reference sequence). This CDR3 reads CASSFVGGGQNTEAFF. As DNA, the CDR3 is TGTGCCAGCAGCTTTGTCGGTGGGGGACAGAACACTGAAGCTTTCTTT.

This chain uses TRBV5-8 with TRBJ2-1; TRBD1 aligns across 7 bases. The CDR3 contains 15 residues. With 4 bases clipped from V and 1 base from J, the junction kept 5 bases outside the gene matches. Germline V lookup: CDR1 SGHTS, CDR2 YDEGEE. The CDR3 bases are TGTGCCAGCAGCCCAGGACAGGTGTCCTACAATGAGCAGTTCTTC. This codes for CASSPGQVSYNEQFF. The entire variable domain, with the rest obtained from reference TRBV5-8 and TRBJ2-1, is as follows: EAGVTQSPTHLIKTRGQQATLRCSPISGHTSVYWYQQALGLGLQFLLWYDEGEERNRGNFPPRFSGRQFPNYSSELNVNALELEDSALYLCASSPGQVSYNEQFFGPGTRLTVL.

This clonotype was detected only once. The chain recombines TRBV12-3 or TRBV12-4 with TRBJ2-1, with TRBD1 matching 7 bases. The CDR3 extends over 14 amino acids. Trimming cost V 7 bases and J 0 bases; bases outside gene matches: 3. CDR3 DNA: TGTGCCAGCAACCGGGACAGCTCCTACAATGAGCAGTTCTTC. Protein product: CASNRDSSYNEQFF.

The V gene is TRBV28, the J gene TRBJ1-5; D call uncertain. The ends were cut back, 2 bases at V and 4 bases at J, with 9 bases in the middle. The CDR3 length is 14 residues. Germline lookup yields CDR1 MDHEN and CDR2 SYDVKM. The CDR3 protein is CASSLRWGNQPQHF. The CDR3 DNA reads TGTGCCAGCAGTTTAAGGTGGGGAAATCAGCCCCAGCATTTT.

This chain uses TRBV20-1 with TRBJ2-4; 7 bases agree with TRBD2. The CDR3 contains 14 residues. Germline V CDR1 and CDR2: DFQATT, SNEGSKA (reference sequence). V gave up 2 bases and J gave up 8 bases; unmatched junction bases: 9. The CDR3 reads CSARLAGASDIQYF. CDR3 DNA: TGCAGTGCTAGATTGGCGGGAGCTTCGGACATTCAGTACTTC.

The chain uses TRBV5-1 and TRBJ2-4; D may be TRBD1 or TRBD2 (5 bases each). CDR1 is SGHRS and CDR2 is YFSETQ in the germline V gene. V gave up 4 bases and J gave up 6 bases, with 14 bases separating them. The CDR3 has 14 residues. The CDR3 DNA is TGCGCCAGCAGCACAGGACTCGGTCTAAACATTCAGTACTTC. Its protein product is CASSTGLGLNIQYF.

A note on this clonotype: At one end, the junction sequence differs from germline, possibly due to a read error. The chain joins TRBV9 to TRBJ1-1, with TRBD1 matching 7 bases. The CDR3 has 15 residues. Per germline, CDR1 SGDLS and CDR2 YYNGEE. The CDR3, as DNA: TGTGCCAGCAGCGACCTTCGCACAGGGGTAACTGAAGTTTTCTTT. This sequence encodes CASSDLRTGVTEVFF.

The chain couples TRBV29-1 to TRBJ2-1; maybe TRBD2 (6 bases). V was trimmed by 4 bases and J by 0 bases, leaving 16 bases between them. The CDR3 spans 16 residues. CDR1 SQVTM and CDR2 ANQGSEA come from the germline V gene. CDR3 nucleotide sequence: TGCAGCGTTGGAGGCGGCGGGGCCAGCTCCTACAATGAGCAGTTCTTC. Its protein is CSVGGGGASSYNEQFF.

This chain uses TRBV11-2 with TRBJ2-1; the D gene is possibly TRBD2 (6 bases). The CDR3 is 14 residues long. Germline V gene sequence: CDR1 SGHAT, CDR2 FQNNGV. The germline V and J ends were trimmed by 5 bases and 9 bases, with 17 bases remaining between them. CDR3 in DNA: TGTGCCAGCAGCCCCGCCCCTAGCGCTGGTGAGCAGTTCTTC. Translation gives CASSPAPSAGEQFF.

The chain has TRBV14 and TRBJ2-5, with unresolved D. Germline assignment: CDR1 SGHDN and CDR2 FVKESK. V was clipped by 1 base and J by 5 bases, with 8 bases between them. There are 13 residues in the CDR3. CDR3 sequence: CASSQGVSETQYF. The CDR3 DNA is TGTGCCAGCAGCCAAGGGGTATCGGAGACCCAGTACTTC.

This clonotype was observed a single time. The chain has TRBV9 and TRBJ2-1, with 8 bases aligning to TRBD2. The J segment lost 3 bases and the V segment lost 2 bases, leaving 4 bases of the junction unmatched. Germline V CDR1 and CDR2: SGDLS, YYNGEE. CDR3 length: 15 residues. The CDR3 loop reads CASSVTSGDYNEQFF. The CDR3 DNA sequence: TGTGCCAGCAGCGTTACTAGCGGAGACTACAATGAGCAGTTCTTC.

CDR3 coding DNA: TGTGCCAGCAGTTACTCTTTAGACAGCTCCTACGAGCAGTACTTC. This sequence encodes CASSYSLDSSYEQYF. The chain carries TRBV6-5 and TRBJ2-7; a weak D match, TRBD1 (5 bases). The length of the CDR3 is 15 residues. V lost 0 bases to trimming and J lost 0 bases, with 9 bases between them. CDR1 is MNHEY and CDR2 is SVGAGI in the germline V gene.

The chain has TRBV25-1 and TRBJ1-1, with D unclear. Germline V gene sequence: CDR1 MGHDK, CDR2 SYGVNS. V lost 3 bases to trimming and J lost 5 bases, with 7 bases between them. The CDR3 is made up of 12 amino acids. CDR3 amino acids: CASSDPRTEAFF. The CDR3 DNA is TGTGCCAGCAGTGATCCTCGGACTGAAGCTTTCTTT.

The chain links TRBV12-3 or TRBV12-4 to TRBJ2-3; no clear D gene. The CDR3 runs 15 residues. Trimming cost V 0 bases and J 0 bases, with 7 bases left between them. The CDR3 reads CASSLAPSSTDTQYF. The CDR3 DNA reads TGTGCCAGCAGTTTAGCCCCCTCCAGCACAGATACGCAGTATTTT.

The gene calls are TRBV20-1 and TRBJ2-7, with TRBD2 as a possible D gene (5 bases). Germline V gene lookup returns CDR1 DFQATT and CDR2 SNEGSKA (reference sequence). Deletions cut 0 bases from V and 4 bases from J, with 13 bases between. This CDR3 has 14 amino acids. CDR3 sequence: CSARDFRGSYEQYF. CDR3 nucleotides: TGCAGTGCTAGAGATTTTAGAGGGTCGTACGAGCAGTACTTC.

Here the CDR3 reads CASSSSGRYNEQFF. The CDR3 DNA follows: TGTGCCAGCAGTTCTAGCGGGAGGTACAATGAGCAGTTCTTC. The chain employs TRBV7-9 and TRBJ2-1, with TRBD2 matching 11 bases. CDR3 length: 14 amino acids. The V segment lost 6 bases and the J segment 4 bases; nucleotides outside the gene matches: 2. Germline V lookup: CDR1 SEHNR, CDR2 FQNEAQ (reference sequence). Complete variable domain (other parts from reference TRBV7-9 and TRBJ2-1): DTGVSQNPRHKITKRGQNVTFRCDPISEHNRLYWYRQTLGQGPEFLTYFQNEAQLEKSRLLSDRFSAERPKGSFSTLEIQRTEQGDSAMYLCASSSSGRYNEQFFGPGTRLTVL.

The V call is TRBV20-1, the J call TRBJ1-1, with no clear D. CDR1 is DFQATT, CDR2 SNEGSKA, per germline (reference sequence). The CDR3 is made up of 11 amino acids. The CDR3 bases are TGCAGCACTCGAATGAACACTGAAGCTTTCTTT. Amino acid sequence: CSTRMNTEAFF.

The V call is TRBV15, the J call TRBJ2-1; D might be TRBD1 (6 bases). Trimming pared 5 bases from V and 9 bases from J, leaving 14 bases between. CDR1 LNHNV and CDR2 YYDKDF come from the germline V gene (reference sequence). This CDR3 region has 13 residues. CDR3 in DNA: TGTGCCACCAGCGGGAACAGGGCTAGTGAGCAGTTCTTC. Translating gives CATSGNRASEQFF.

This chain connects TRBV6-1 to TRBJ2-4, with 10 bases fitting TRBD2. V gave up 1 base and J gave up 10 bases; unmatched junction bases: 7. CDR1 is MNHNS, CDR2 SASEGT, per germline. This CDR3 comprises 15 residues. CDR3 DNA: TGTGCCAGCAGTGAAGAATCTAGCGGGAGTCGAATTCAGTACTTC. It specifies CASSEESSGSRIQYF.

The V and J genes are TRBV29-1 and TRBJ2-2; D is possibly TRBD1 (6 bases). V lost 5 bases, J lost 4 bases, and 11 bases lay in between. This CDR3 region has 13 residues. Germline V lookup: CDR1 SQVTM, CDR2 ANQGSEA. CDR3 amino acids: CSVTTGTTGELFF. DNA of the CDR3: TGCAGCGTTACGACAGGAACCACCGGGGAGCTGTTTTTT.

V is TRBV4-2 and J is TRBJ2-6; D remains unclear. From germline, CDR1 is LGHNA and CDR2 YNFKEQ. The V end lost 1 base, the J end lost 0 bases, and 10 bases lay between the germline ends. There are 17 residues in the CDR3. Written as DNA, the CDR3 is TGTGCCAGCAGCCAAGTAATGTACCCCTCTGGGGCCAACGTCCTGACTTTC. This sequence encodes CASSQVMYPSGANVLTF.

The chain uses TRBV5-6 and TRBJ2-7; the D is unclear. The CDR3 runs 14 residues. V was trimmed by 4 bases and J by 0 bases, leaving 11 bases between them. Germline V gene data show CDR1 as SGHDT and CDR2 as YYEEEE. Here the CDR3 reads CASSPGRSSYEQYF. CDR3 DNA sequence: TGTGCCAGCAGCCCAGGCCGGAGCTCCTACGAGCAGTACTTC.

The chain employs TRBV20-1 and TRBJ2-7; D not certain. This CDR3 has 14 amino acids. Germline CDR1 is DFQATT and CDR2 is SNEGSKA (reference sequence). Trimming removed 0 bases at V and 1 base at J, with 10 bases between. For the CDR3, the DNA is TGCAGTGCTAGAGATCGGAGCCATTCCTACGAGCAGTACTTC. Protein: CSARDRSHSYEQYF.

This chain joins TRBV29-1 and TRBJ2-7; possibly TRBD2 for D (6 bases). The V end was cut by 3 bases, the J end by 4 bases, with 7 bases between. Germline CDR1 and CDR2: SQVTM and ANQGSEA. This CDR3 region has 11 residues. The DNA of the CDR3 is TGCAGCGTTGACGGGGGTTACGAGCAGTACTTC. This gives the protein CSVDGGYEQYF.

CDR3 amino acids: CASSQWSGGDEQFF. DNA of the CDR3: TGCGCCAGCAGCCAGTGGTCGGGGGGCGATGAGCAGTTCTTC. This chain links TRBV4-1 with TRBJ2-1, with D possibly TRBD2 on 7 matching bases. V was shortened by 3 bases and J by 8 bases, with 14 bases between the two germline ends. Per the germline V gene, CDR1 is MGHRA and CDR2 is YSYEKL. This CDR3 is built from 14 residues.

This clonotype is a singleton in its sample. This chain connects TRBV28 to TRBJ2-7; D may be TRBD1 (5 bases). Germline V lookup: CDR1 MDHEN, CDR2 SYDVKM. CDR3 size: 14 residues. The V and J ends lost 10 bases and 3 bases respectively, with 19 bases between them. The CDR3 spells CATTDSYTFYEQYF. The CDR3 DNA follows: TGTGCCACCACCGACAGCTACACCTTCTACGAGCAGTACTTC.

The DNA of the CDR3 is TGCAGTACTTCCGACGGTTCCTACGAGCAGTACTTC. Protein sequence: CSTSDGSYEQYF. This chain uses TRBV29-1 with TRBJ2-7, with unresolved D. The CDR3 extends over 12 amino acids. Germline V gene data show CDR1 as SQVTM and CDR2 as ANQGSEA.

The chain combines TRBV9 with TRBJ2-1; 7 nucleotides align to TRBD1. CDR1 and CDR2 from the germline V gene are SGDLS and YYNGEE. The V segment lost 3 bases and the J segment 3 bases; nucleotides outside the gene matches: 6. The CDR3 contains 15 residues. The chain's CDR3 is CASSGQGSGYNEQFF. CDR3 DNA sequence: TGTGCCAGCAGCGGACAGGGCTCGGGCTACAATGAGCAGTTCTTC.

The rearrangement uses TRBV5-6 and TRBJ2-3, with D hard to call. CDR3 length equals 12 residues. The V end lost 6 bases, the J end lost 4 bases, and 9 bases lay between the germline ends. The germline V gene encodes CDR1 SGHDT and CDR2 YYEEEE. The CDR3 loop reads CASTSWADTQYF. The CDR3 DNA reads as TGTGCCAGCACCTCCTGGGCAGATACGCAGTATTTT.